These 28 T cell receptor beta chains were all obtained from the same sample, sequenced in a study of blood T cell repertoires in COVID-19. Assay: immunoSEQ multiplex PCR; the TCRdb copy retains only in-frame clones and omits some. The repertoire holds about 59,000 clones, with around 87% as singletons. Material: peripheral blood. Receptors were obtained from a man aged 55 to 69 with active or convalescent COVID-19.

This chain joins TRBV9 and TRBJ2-7; the D gene is possibly TRBD1 (5 bases). Trimming shortened V by 4 bases and J by 2 bases, and 16 bases separated the two germline ends. Per germline, CDR1 SGDLS and CDR2 YYNGEE. The CDR3 totals 15 residues. The CDR3 nucleotides read TGTGCCAGCAGCCCTACAGGTGTGGGAACCTACGAGCAGTACTTC. It is translated as CASSPTGVGTYEQYF.

V gene TRBV19 combines with J gene TRBJ1-2, with 8 bases lining up with TRBD1. Germline V gene data show CDR1 as LNHDA and CDR2 as SQIVND (reference sequence). CDR3 size: 14 residues. V shed 1 base, J shed 6 bases, and the junction held 4 bases outside the gene matches. DNA of the CDR3: TGTGCCAGTAGTATAGGACAGGGGTTACATGGCTACACCTTC. The encoded protein is CASSIGQGLHGYTF.

The rearrangement joins TRBV7-9 to TRBJ1-2; 7 bases match TRBD1. This CDR3 comprises 14 residues. V lost 5 bases, J lost 0 bases, and 3 bases stayed unmatched. Germline CDR1 SEHNR, CDR2 FQNEAQ (reference sequence). The CDR3 bases are TGTGCCAGCAGCCCCGGGACAGCTAACTATGGCTACACCTTC. Amino acids: CASSPGTANYGYTF.

This clone appeared a single time. This chain links TRBV5-1 with TRBJ1-1; tentative D call: TRBD1 (5 bases). The CDR3 has 14 residues. The V end was cut by 4 bases, the J end by 9 bases, with 19 bases between. Germline-derived CDR1 and CDR2 are SGHRS and YFSETQ. Here the CDR3 reads CASSEREGSGKAFF. In DNA form, the CDR3 reads TGCGCCAGCAGCGAAAGGGAGGGGTCGGGAAAAGCTTTCTTT.

V usage is TRBV19 and J usage is TRBJ1-5; possible D gene TRBD1, 6 bases. V lost 4 bases and J 0 bases, leaving 10 bases between the germline ends. The CDR3 contains 15 residues. Germline CDR1 reads LNHDA; CDR2 reads SQIVND (reference sequence). The CDR3 reads CASSKDRSSNQPQHF. CDR3 in DNA: TGTGCCAGTAGTAAAGACAGGTCTAGCAATCAGCCCCAGCATTTT.

The rearrangement links TRBV7-2 to TRBJ1-1, with 9 bases that match TRBD1. Germline CDR1 and CDR2: SGHTA and FQGNSA. This CDR3 is 16 amino acids long. V lost 2 bases to trimming and J lost 6 bases; unmatched junction nucleotides: 10. CDR3 amino acids: CASSLLGTGFSSEAFF. Here the CDR3 DNA reads TGTGCCAGCAGCTTACTGGGGACAGGGTTCTCATCTGAAGCTTTCTTT.

CDR3: CSVLTEAEAFF. For the CDR3, the DNA is TGCAGCGTCTTGACAGAGGCTGAAGCTTTCTTT. This sequence joins TRBV29-1 and TRBJ1-1; perhaps TRBD1 as D (5 bases). This CDR3 region has 11 residues. Germline CDR1 SQVTM, CDR2 ANQGSEA. Trimming took off 6 bases at V and 6 bases at J, with 11 bases between the two ends.

V gene TRBV6-2 or TRBV6-3 combines with J gene TRBJ1-1; possibly TRBD1 for D (6 bases). The CDR3 totals 14 residues. In germline, CDR1 is MNHEY, CDR2 SVGEGT. V gave up 3 bases and J gave up 4 bases, with 12 bases separating them. CDR3 in DNA: TGTGCCAGCAGTTATTCAGGGGATTTCACTGAAGCTTTCTTT. Its translation: CASSYSGDFTEAFF.

The CDR3 sequence is CASSLGGLGSPLHF. In nucleotides, the CDR3 is TGTGCCAGCAGCTTAGGGGGCCTGGGTTCACCCCTCCACTTT. J is TRBJ1-6 and V is TRBV7-2; possible D gene TRBD1, 5 bases. There are 14 residues in the CDR3. Looked up from germline, CDR1 is SGHTA and CDR2 is FQGNSA. V lost 1 base, J lost 9 bases, and 10 bases lay in between.

The rearrangement uses TRBV5-1 and TRBJ1-5; TRBD1 aligns across 8 bases. The V gene's germline CDR1 is SGHRS and CDR2 YFSETQ. CDR3 length equals 15 residues. V was clipped by 4 bases and J by 5 bases; unmatched bases: 8. CDR3 DNA: TGCGCCAGCAGCATGACAGGGGAAGGTGATCAGCCCCAGCATTTT. Its translation is CASSMTGEGDQPQHF.

This chain links TRBV6-1 with TRBJ1-2; tentatively, D is TRBD1 (6 bases). CDR1 is MNHNS and CDR2 is SASEGT in the germline V gene. This CDR3 contains 16 residues. The V end lost 0 bases, the J end lost 1 base, and 12 bases lay between the germline ends. Here the CDR3 DNA reads TGTGCCAGCAGTGAAGCGCTGGGGGCTGTTAACTATGGCTACACCTTC. This encodes CASSEALGAVNYGYTF.

V is TRBV25-1 and J is TRBJ2-5; 9 bases map to TRBD1. J gave up 4 bases and V 3 bases, and 9 bases lay outside the gene matches. The CDR3 extends over 16 amino acids. The germline V gene encodes CDR1 MGHDK and CDR2 SYGVNS. The CDR3 nucleotides are TGTGCCAGCAGTGACGTCGGACAGGGGATCCGAGAGACCCAGTACTTC. The encoded protein is CASSDVGQGIRETQYF.

The chain uses TRBV7-2 and TRBJ1-1, with D possibly TRBD1 on 5 matching bases. Trimming took 5 bases from V and 2 from J, leaving 12 bases between them. Germline loops: CDR1 SGHTA, CDR2 FQGNSA. This CDR3 is 14 amino acids long. CDR3 loop: CASSVQTDNTEAFF. The CDR3 region has the DNA TGTGCCAGCAGCGTACAGACAGATAACACTGAAGCTTTCTTT.

V usage is TRBV5-5 and J usage is TRBJ1-1, with no clear D. V gave up 2 bases and J gave up 0 bases, with 11 bases separating them. CDR3 size: 15 residues. Germline CDR1 SGHKS, CDR2 YYEKEE (reference sequence). The CDR3 here is CASSFYDNLNTEAFF. The CDR3, as DNA: TGTGCCAGCAGCTTTTATGACAACCTGAACACTGAAGCTTTCTTT.

This clone was counted once. V usage is TRBV5-4 and J usage is TRBJ1-2; D is unclear. The CDR3 spans 14 residues. The ends were cut back, 4 bases at V and 8 bases at J, with 18 bases in the middle. The V gene's germline CDR1 is SGHNT and CDR2 YYREEE (reference sequence). CDR3 sequence reads: CASSPVGGSRGYTF. The CDR3 DNA reads TGTGCCAGCAGCCCCGTGGGAGGGAGCAGAGGCTACACCTTC.

The rearrangement links TRBV19 to TRBJ2-7; D perhaps matches TRBD1 (6 bases). The V and J ends lost 5 bases and 2 bases respectively, with 7 bases between them. The germline V gene has CDR1 LNHDA and CDR2 SQIVND (reference sequence). The CDR3 is made up of 12 amino acids. CDR3 loop: CASSAGAYEQYF. CDR3 coding DNA: TGTGCCAGTAGTGCAGGGGCCTACGAGCAGTACTTC.

This chain links TRBV18 with TRBJ1-1; 8 nucleotides align to TRBD1. Per the germline V gene, CDR1 is KGHSH and CDR2 is LQKENI. The length of the CDR3 is 16 residues. Trimming cost V 2 bases and J 4 bases; bases outside gene matches: 9. The CDR3 loop is CASSPVQGAYGTEAFF. The CDR3 bases are TGTGCCAGCTCACCAGTGCAGGGGGCTTATGGCACTGAAGCTTTCTTT.

The genes are TRBV28 and TRBJ1-2; D is uncertain. The CDR3 length is 12 residues. The V end was cut by 2 bases, the J end by 5 bases, with 6 bases between. The germline V gene encodes CDR1 MDHEN and CDR2 SYDVKM. The CDR3 sequence: CASSLGQYGYTF. The CDR3 DNA sequence: TGTGCCAGCAGTTTAGGCCAATATGGCTACACCTTC.

This rearrangement joins TRBV18 to TRBJ2-2; 10 bases map to TRBD2. The germline CDR1 and CDR2 sequences are KGHSH and LQKENI. This CDR3 is 14 amino acids long. Trimming at V came to 6 bases and at J to 7 bases, leaving 5 bases not matched to a gene. CDR3 bases: TGTGCCAGCTCCCTAGCGGGAGTGGACGGGGAGCTGTTTTTT. As protein: CASSLAGVDGELFF.

The rearrangement joins TRBV6-5 to TRBJ1-2; tentative D call: TRBD1 (6 bases). The CDR3 runs 15 residues. Germline CDR1 reads MNHEY; CDR2 reads SVGAGI. The V end was cut by 5 bases, the J end by 4 bases, with 17 bases between. CDR3 residues: CASSRGTPQSYGYTF. The CDR3 DNA sequence: TGTGCCAGCAGTAGGGGGACACCTCAGAGCTATGGCTACACCTTC.

This sequence joins TRBV28 and TRBJ1-6; 9 bases are shared with TRBD1. Germline V gene lookup returns CDR1 MDHEN and CDR2 SYDVKM. The CDR3 totals 18 residues. J was trimmed by 2 bases and V by 7 bases; bases with no gene match: 12. CDR3: CASNIGTGIRAYNSPLHF. CDR3 nucleotide sequence: TGTGCCAGCAACATTGGGACAGGGATCCGGGCCTATAATTCACCCCTCCACTTT. The full variable domain, rest sourced from reference TRBV28 and TRBJ1-6, is DVKVTQSSRYLVKRTGEKVFLECVQDMDHENMFWYRQDPGLGLRLIYFSYDVKMKEKGDIPEGYSVSREKKERFSLILESASTNQTSMYLCASNIGTGIRAYNSPLHFGNGTRLTVT.

The rearrangement uses TRBV10-3 and TRBJ1-5; D unclear. Germline V CDR1 and CDR2: ENHRY, SYGVKD. The CDR3 length is 14 residues. V lost 5 bases, J lost 0 bases, and 8 bases lay in between. The CDR3 reads CAISSSYSNQPQHF. The CDR3 bases are TGTGCCATCAGTTCGTCGTATAGCAATCAGCCCCAGCATTTT.

The rearrangement joins TRBV6-5 to TRBJ2-7, with 10 positions matching TRBD1. This CDR3 is built from 15 residues. Germline assignment: CDR1 MNHEY and CDR2 SVGAGI. J gave up 5 bases and V 7 bases, and 11 bases lay outside the gene matches. The CDR3 DNA reads TGTGCCAGCAATGTGATGAGGGACAGGGGCCACGAGCAGTACTTC. Its protein product is CASNVMRDRGHEQYF.

V usage is TRBV14 and J usage is TRBJ2-7; possible D gene TRBD2, 6 bases. The CDR3 totals 11 residues. With 4 bases removed from V and 12 bases from J, the gap between germline ends came to 13 bases. The germline V gene encodes CDR1 SGHDN and CDR2 FVKESK. CDR3 region: CASSPRDSTYF. CDR3 DNA sequence: TGTGCCAGCAGCCCTCGGGACTCAACGTACTTC.

The chain links TRBV27 to TRBJ2-7; the D is unclear. The CDR3 has 13 residues. The germline gives CDR1 MNHEY, CDR2 SMNVEV (reference sequence). The V end was cut by 2 bases, the J end by 7 bases, with 12 bases between. CDR3 in amino acids: CASSLILRWEQYF. The CDR3 nucleotides are TGTGCCAGCAGTTTAATTCTACGTTGGGAGCAGTACTTC.

Written as DNA, the CDR3 is TGTGCCAGCAGTTACAGGGACTCCTACCCCTACAATGAGCAGTTCTTC. This encodes CASSYRDSYPYNEQFF. The genes are TRBV6-5 and TRBJ2-1; weak D call: TRBD2 (6 bases). The CDR3 extends over 16 amino acids. Deletions cut 2 bases from V and 2 bases from J, with 13 bases between. Germline lookup yields CDR1 MNHEY and CDR2 SVGAGI.

The chain uses TRBV7-2 and TRBJ1-2; D call uncertain. The V gene lost 1 base and the J gene lost 4 bases, with 16 bases spanning the gap. Germline V gives CDR1 SGHTA, CDR2 FQGNSA. The CDR3 extends over 16 amino acids. The CDR3 DNA sequence: TGTGCCAGCAGCTTAGATTTGGCCAGGACTATCTATGGCTACACCTTC. The encoded protein is CASSLDLARTIYGYTF.

This chain connects TRBV18 to TRBJ1-1; 7 positions agree with TRBD1. The J segment lost 1 base and the V segment lost 1 base, leaving 3 bases of the junction unmatched. The CDR3 length is 15 residues. Germline-derived CDR1 and CDR2 are KGHSH and LQKENI. CDR3 coding DNA: TGTGCCAGCTCACCACTGGGACAGCAGAACACTGAAGCTTTCTTT. Translating it yields CASSPLGQQNTEAFF.